The 2 T cell receptor beta chains below were found in one sample sequenced in a study of cytomegalovirus exposure and HLA in healthy donors. Amplification used 60 Vbeta primers and 13 Jbeta primers. Profiled with immunoSEQ multiplex PCR; TCRdb holds only in-frame clones, not every one. The sample has 57,000 or so clones, approximately 72% seen once; the top ten hold roughly 51%. Sequenced material: PBMCs. The receptors shown here come from a man in his forties or fifties in good health and CMV-seropositive.

About this clone itself: This probably arose from a read error, given a far larger clone one base away. The V gene is TRBV6-5, the J gene TRBJ2-2; D is uncertain. Germline V gene lookup returns CDR1 MNHEY and CDR2 SVGAGI. Between the trimmed V and J ends, which lost 6 bases and 3 bases, there was a span of 11 bases. This CDR3 is built from 14 residues. The CDR3 reads CASRKPSYTGELFF. In DNA, the CDR3 is TGTGCCAGCAGAAAGCCTTCATACACCGGGGAGCTGTTTTTT.

This clone has just a few counts. One junction end disagrees with the germline gene, perhaps due to a read error. Other DNA sequences of this sample code for an identical CDR3. This sequence joins TRBV4-1 and TRBJ1-2; D ambiguous. Germline V gives CDR1 MGHRA, CDR2 YSYEKL. The CDR3 totals 15 residues. The CDR3 DNA reads as TGCGCAAGCAGGTTGAGCGGCGAAACTAACTATGGCTACACCTTC. Protein sequence: CASRLSGETNYGYTF.